This entry lists 30 T cell receptor beta chains sequenced from one sample in a study of siplizumab effects on memory and regulatory T cells. Profiled with immunoSEQ multiplex PCR; TCRdb holds only in-frame clones, not every one. The sample carries about 87,000 clones, just under 90% recorded once. Sequenced: CD4+ T cells sorted from blood. These receptors were obtained from a human donor in good health.

This clone has just a few counts. This sequence joins TRBV5-1 and TRBJ2-3; D is unresolved. Germline loops: CDR1 SGHRS, CDR2 YFSETQ. This CDR3 has 17 amino acids. Between the trimmed V and J ends, which lost 2 bases and 1 base, there was a span of 17 bases. CDR3 loop: CASSFARTVRGTDTQYF. CDR3 in DNA: TGCGCCAGCAGCTTCGCGAGGACCGTTAGAGGCACAGATACGCAGTATTTT. The full variable domain, with the rest looked up from reference TRBV5-1 and TRBJ2-3, is KAGVTQTPRYLIKTRGQQVTLSCSPISGHRSVSWYQQTPGQGLQFLFEYFSETQRNKGNFPGRFSGRQFSNSRSEMNVSTLELGDSALYLCASSFARTVRGTDTQYFGPGTRLTVL.

Turning to this clone: The sample has other DNA sequences that encode this CDR3 too. The genes are TRBV27 and TRBJ2-7; TRBD2 agrees at 12 bases. Germline V gene lookup returns CDR1 MNHEY and CDR2 SMNVEV (reference sequence). The CDR3 loop spans 16 amino acids. With 6 bases clipped from V and 0 bases from J, the junction kept 6 bases outside the gene matches. CDR3 DNA: TGTGCCAGCAGCCCCCGACTAGCGGGAGACTCCTACGAGCAGTACTTC. Its translation is CASSPRLAGDSYEQYF.

The J gene is TRBJ2-3, the V gene TRBV7-9; D is uncertain. Germline V gene data show CDR1 as SEHNR and CDR2 as FQNEAQ (reference sequence). V was trimmed by 3 bases and J by 4 bases, leaving 5 bases between them. The length of the CDR3 is 12 residues. The CDR3 DNA reads as TGTGCCAGCAGCTTCTCTTCAGATACGCAGTATTTT. It yields the protein CASSFSSDTQYF.

The V and J genes are TRBV7-2 and TRBJ2-1; 8 nucleotides line up with TRBD2. V trimming: 8 bases; J trimming: 2 bases; junction bases outside the gene matches: 2. The germline gives CDR1 SGHTA, CDR2 FQGNSA. This CDR3 is built from 13 residues. DNA of the CDR3: TGTGCCAGCCGGGGACTAGCCTACAATGAGCAGTTCTTC. It encodes CASRGLAYNEQFF. The variable domain in full, completed from reference TRBV7-2 and TRBJ2-1, reads GAGVSQSPSNKVTEKGKDVELRCDPISGHTALYWYRQSLGQGLEFLIYFQGNSAPDKSGLPSDRFSAERTGGSVSTLTIQRTQQEDSAVYLCASRGLAYNEQFFGPGTRLTVL.

V gene TRBV7-3 combines with J gene TRBJ1-1, with D perhaps TRBD1 (5 bases). Germline CDR1 SGHTA, CDR2 FQGTGA. The CDR3 contains 13 residues. With 5 bases removed from V and 0 bases from J, the gap between germline ends came to 7 bases. The CDR3 bases are TGTGCCAGCAGCCGGGGGTTGAACACTGAAGCTTTCTTT. It is translated as CASSRGLNTEAFF.

CDR3 in amino acids: CASSRTQGLYEQYF. DNA for the CDR3: TGTGCCAGCAGTCGCACCCAGGGTTTGTACGAGCAGTACTTC. V usage is TRBV7-9 and J usage is TRBJ2-7, with D possibly TRBD1 on 5 matching bases. The CDR3 spans 14 residues. Trimming left V 6 bases short and J 4 bases short, with 16 bases between. Germline V CDR1 and CDR2: SEHNR, FQNEAQ (reference sequence).

The chain employs TRBV2 and TRBJ2-3; 8 nucleotides agree with TRBD2. This CDR3 has 15 amino acids. Trimming took 6 bases from V and 6 from J; bases not matched to a gene: 11. Germline V gene sequence: CDR1 SNHLY, CDR2 FYNNEI. Written as DNA, the CDR3 is TGTGCCAGCAGCGCCTTGGCGGGAGGATCCGATACGCAGTATTTT. Translated, it gives CASSALAGGSDTQYF.

This sequence joins TRBV6-5 and TRBJ2-7; the match to TRBD1 covers 8 bases. This CDR3 has 12 amino acids. The ends lost 10 bases at V and 5 bases at J; junction bases unmatched: 7. Germline CDR1 MNHEY, CDR2 SVGAGI. As DNA, the CDR3 is TGTGCCACCGGACAGGGACTTGACGAGCAGTACTTC. This sequence encodes CATGQGLDEQYF.

The V gene is TRBV7-2, the J gene TRBJ2-7, with D perhaps given as TRBD1 or TRBD2 (5 bases each). The CDR3 consists of 13 residues. Trimming pared 1 base from V and 11 bases from J, leaving 15 bases between. Germline values: CDR1 SGHTA, CDR2 FQGNSA. The CDR3 sequence: CASSLGGTPEEYF. CDR3 coding DNA: TGTGCCAGCAGCTTAGGGGGGACCCCAGAGGAGTACTTC.

V usage is TRBV5-1 and J usage is TRBJ2-3; 8 bases match TRBD1. The CDR3 is 15 residues long. The germline CDR1 and CDR2 sequences are SGHRS and YFSETQ. The V segment lost 2 bases and the J segment 6 bases; nucleotides outside the gene matches: 8. The CDR3 spells CASSFGDRLTDTQYF. CDR3 in DNA: TGCGCCAGCAGCTTTGGGGACAGGTTAACCGATACGCAGTATTTT.

V usage is TRBV13 and J usage is TRBJ2-7; a possible D gene is TRBD2 (7 bases). There are 15 residues in the CDR3. Germline loops: CDR1 PRHDT, CDR2 FYEKMQ (reference sequence). V was cut by 4 bases and J by 2 bases, with 15 bases left in between. The CDR3 sequence is CASSSEGRGAYEQYF. The CDR3 DNA reads TGTGCCAGCAGCTCGGAGGGGAGGGGGGCCTACGAGCAGTACTTC.

The chain recombines TRBV2 with TRBJ2-3, with TRBD2 matching 10 bases. The V and J ends lost 5 bases and 4 bases, in that order; junction bases with no gene match: 6. CDR3 length equals 15 residues. Per the germline V gene, CDR1 is SNHLY and CDR2 is FYNNEI. The CDR3 bases are TGTGCCAGCAGTCCCCTAGCGGGAGTGTCAGATACGCAGTATTTT. Its translation: CASSPLAGVSDTQYF.

The chain carries TRBV27 and TRBJ1-5, with TRBD1 matching 9 bases. The germline V gene encodes CDR1 MNHEY and CDR2 SMNVEV (reference sequence). This CDR3 spans 14 amino acids. V shed 6 bases and J 5 bases; nucleotides not matched to a gene: 5. The CDR3 here is CASSPTGGYQPQHF. The CDR3 DNA follows: TGTGCCAGCAGCCCGACAGGGGGATATCAGCCCCAGCATTTT.

The V call is TRBV5-5, the J call TRBJ2-1, with 9 bases matching TRBD1. The CDR3 loop spans 15 amino acids. The V gene end was trimmed by 4 bases and the J gene end by 8 bases; junction bases not matched to a gene: 10. Germline loops: CDR1 SGHKS, CDR2 YYEKEE (reference sequence). The CDR3 protein is CASSIGDRAYDEQFF. The CDR3 DNA reads as TGTGCCAGCAGCATCGGGGACAGGGCTTACGATGAGCAGTTCTTC.

The chain employs TRBV19 and TRBJ1-3; tentative D call: TRBD1 (6 bases). Germline-derived CDR1 and CDR2 are LNHDA and SQIVND (reference sequence). V was pared by 5 bases and J by 0 bases, with 17 bases between. CDR3 length: 17 residues. For the CDR3, the DNA is TGTGCCAGTAGTGCCGGGACAAGGTGGCGCTCTGGAAACACCATATATTTT. This translates into CASSAGTRWRSGNTIYF.

The chain employs TRBV6-5 and TRBJ2-1; D call uncertain. CDR1 and CDR2 from the germline V gene are MNHEY and SVGAGI. The CDR3 is 14 residues long. V lost 6 bases and J lost 8, with 17 bases in between. CDR3 sequence (DNA): TGTGCCAGCAGCCCCACCCGCTCTTACGATGAGCAGTTCTTC. It yields the protein CASSPTRSYDEQFF.

The chain links TRBV6-5 to TRBJ1-4, with a tentative D call TRBD1 (5 bases). Germline assignment: CDR1 MNHEY and CDR2 SVGAGI. V lost 0 bases and J lost 8, with 7 bases in between. The CDR3 spans 13 residues. The CDR3 protein is CASSYSAGEKLFF. Here the CDR3 DNA reads TGTGCCAGCAGTTACTCAGCAGGGGAAAAACTGTTTTTT.

The chain has TRBV7-3 and TRBJ2-7, with 11 nucleotides matching TRBD1. The V and J ends lost 6 bases and 2 bases, in that order; junction bases with no gene match: 6. This CDR3 contains 15 residues. The germline V gene encodes CDR1 SGHTA and CDR2 FQGTGA. CDR3 in amino acids: CASSHGQGATYEQYF. The DNA of the CDR3 is TGTGCCAGCAGTCACGGACAGGGGGCGACCTACGAGCAGTACTTC.

The V gene is TRBV6-1, the J gene TRBJ2-7; D might be TRBD1 or TRBD2, each matching 5 bases. Germline lookup yields CDR1 MNHNS and CDR2 SASEGT. The CDR3 runs to 13 residues. V was shortened by 6 bases and J by 5 bases, with 14 bases between the two germline ends. CDR3 protein: CASRSRGLNEQYF. For the CDR3, the DNA is TGTGCCAGCAGGTCGAGGGGCTTGAACGAGCAGTACTTC.

V gene TRBV7-6 combines with J gene TRBJ2-5, with D tentatively TRBD1 (6 bases). The V and J ends lost 5 bases and 7 bases respectively, with 29 bases between them. The CDR3 sequence is 18 residues long. Germline V gene data show CDR1 as SGHVS and CDR2 as FNYEAQ. The CDR3 is CASSRSASRTEGGATQYF. The CDR3 DNA reads TGTGCCAGCAGCCGAAGCGCGAGTCGGACAGAAGGAGGCGCGACCCAGTACTTC. The full variable domain, rest sourced from reference TRBV7-6 and TRBJ2-5, is GAGVSQSPRYKVTKRGQDVALRCDPISGHVSLYWYRQALGQGPEFLTYFNYEAQQDKSGLPNDRFSAERPEGSISTLTIQRTEQRDSAMYRCASSRSASRTEGGATQYFGPGTRLLVL.

This chain joins TRBV2 and TRBJ2-7; TRBD2 might be the D (5 bases). The germline V and J ends were trimmed by 8 bases and 2 bases, with 19 bases remaining between them. The CDR3 extends over 15 amino acids. Germline loops: CDR1 SNHLY, CDR2 FYNNEI. This CDR3 is CASGLNSYNTYEQYF. DNA of the CDR3: TGTGCCAGCGGACTTAATTCTTACAATACCTACGAGCAGTACTTC.

The chain joins TRBV18 to TRBJ2-1; TRBD1 is a possible D gene (6 bases). The CDR3 sequence is 15 residues long. The germline V and J ends were trimmed by 0 bases and 7 bases, with 13 bases remaining between them. Germline V gives CDR1 KGHSH, CDR2 LQKENI. CDR3: CASSPPRDNRNEQFF. CDR3 sequence (DNA): TGTGCCAGCTCACCACCCCGGGACAACAGAAATGAGCAGTTCTTC.

The V gene is TRBV30, the J gene TRBJ1-5; D unresolved. Germline loops: CDR1 GTSNPN, CDR2 SVGIG (reference sequence). V lost 2 bases, J lost 4 bases, and 9 bases lay in between. The CDR3 extends over 13 amino acids. CDR3 amino acids: CAWSQGGNQPQHF. The CDR3 nucleotides are TGTGCCTGGAGTCAAGGAGGAAATCAGCCCCAGCATTTT.

The chain recombines TRBV7-2 with TRBJ2-4; 10 nucleotides align to TRBD1. The V and J ends lost 4 bases and 0 bases, in that order; junction bases with no gene match: 9. The germline V gene encodes CDR1 SGHTA and CDR2 FQGNSA. There are 18 residues in the CDR3. The DNA of the CDR3 is TGTGCCAGCAGCTCATTGGGACAGGGGTTATTAGCCAAAAACATTCAGTACTTC. This gives the protein CASSSLGQGLLAKNIQYF.

V usage is TRBV7-2 and J usage is TRBJ2-7; unclear D gene. The CDR3 covers 16 residues. Germline V gene sequence: CDR1 SGHTA, CDR2 FQGNSA. V lost 0 bases and J lost 3, with 15 bases in between. The CDR3 nucleotides read TGTGCCAGCAGCTTAGCAGGTTGGCAGTCAGACTACGAGCAGTACTTC. It yields the protein CASSLAGWQSDYEQYF.

V usage is TRBV6-5 and J usage is TRBJ1-5; 8 positions match TRBD1. Germline CDR1 is MNHEY and CDR2 is SVGAGI. The junction had 8 bases not matched to a gene; V was cut back by 6 bases and J by 7 bases. The CDR3 is 14 residues long. DNA of the CDR3: TGTGCCAGCAGCACTACAGGGGGAGGGCAGCCCCAGCATTTT. This translates into CASSTTGGGQPQHF.

The rearrangement uses TRBV27 and TRBJ1-1; 9 nucleotides agree with TRBD1. Trimming cost V 5 bases and J 10 bases; bases outside gene matches: 8. There are 13 residues in the CDR3. The V gene's germline CDR1 is MNHEY and CDR2 SMNVEV (reference sequence). The CDR3 here is CASSPRTGEIAFF. Here the CDR3 DNA reads TGTGCCAGCAGTCCCCGGACAGGGGAAATAGCTTTCTTT.

The chain uses TRBV18 and TRBJ2-1; D tentatively fits TRBD1 or TRBD2 (5 bases each). V was shortened by 1 base and J by 6 bases, with 10 bases between the two germline ends. The CDR3 is 14 amino acids. CDR1 and CDR2 (germline): KGHSH, LQKENI. The CDR3 DNA sequence: TGTGCCAGCTCACCACAGCCTGGGGGCAATGAGCAGTTCTTC. Amino acids: CASSPQPGGNEQFF.

This sequence joins TRBV7-8 and TRBJ2-3, with D perhaps TRBD2 (6 bases). This CDR3 is 16 amino acids long. The germline V gene has CDR1 SGHVS and CDR2 FQNEAQ. V was shortened by 5 bases and J by 5 bases, with 20 bases between the two germline ends. This CDR3 reads CASSPIRGGRGDTQYF. The CDR3 nucleotides are TGTGCCAGCAGCCCCATAAGGGGAGGCCGAGGAGATACGCAGTATTTT.

The chain has TRBV6-6 and TRBJ2-1; tentatively, D is TRBD2 (6 bases). The CDR3 spans 14 residues. Trimming removed 0 bases at V and 7 bases at J, with 10 bases between. Germline V gene sequence: CDR1 MNHNY, CDR2 SVGAGI (reference sequence). The CDR3 region is CASSYSSSENEQFF. The CDR3 DNA is TGTGCCAGCAGTTACTCGTCTAGCGAGAATGAGCAGTTCTTC.